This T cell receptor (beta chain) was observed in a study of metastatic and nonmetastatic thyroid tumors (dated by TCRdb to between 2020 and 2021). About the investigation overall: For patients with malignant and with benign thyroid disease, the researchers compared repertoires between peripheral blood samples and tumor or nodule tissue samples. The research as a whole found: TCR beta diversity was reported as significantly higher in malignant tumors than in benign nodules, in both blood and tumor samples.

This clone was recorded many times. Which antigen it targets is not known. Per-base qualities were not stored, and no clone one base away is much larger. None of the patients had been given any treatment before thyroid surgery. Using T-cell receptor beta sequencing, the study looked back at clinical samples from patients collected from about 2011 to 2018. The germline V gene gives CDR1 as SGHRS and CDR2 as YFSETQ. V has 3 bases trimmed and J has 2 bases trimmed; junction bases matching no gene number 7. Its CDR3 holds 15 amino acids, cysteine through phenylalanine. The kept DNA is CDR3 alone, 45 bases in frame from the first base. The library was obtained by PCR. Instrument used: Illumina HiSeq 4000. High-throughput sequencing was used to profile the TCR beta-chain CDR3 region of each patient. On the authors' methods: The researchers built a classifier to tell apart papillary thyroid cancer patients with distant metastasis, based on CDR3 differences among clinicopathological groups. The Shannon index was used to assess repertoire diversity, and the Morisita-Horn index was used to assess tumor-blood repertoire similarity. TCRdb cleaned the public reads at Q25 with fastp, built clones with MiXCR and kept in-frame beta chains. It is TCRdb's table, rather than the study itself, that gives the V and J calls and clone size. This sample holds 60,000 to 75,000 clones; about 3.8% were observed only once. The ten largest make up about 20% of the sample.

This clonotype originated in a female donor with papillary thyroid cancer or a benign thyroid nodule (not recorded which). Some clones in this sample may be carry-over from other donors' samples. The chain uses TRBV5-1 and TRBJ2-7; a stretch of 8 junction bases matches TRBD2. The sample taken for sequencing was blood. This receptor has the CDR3 CASSSQASGPYEQYF. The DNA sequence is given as TGCGCCAGCAGCTCCCAGGCTAGCGGGCCCTACGAGCAGTACTTC. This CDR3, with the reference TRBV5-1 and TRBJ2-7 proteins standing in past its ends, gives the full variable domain KAGVTQTPRYLIKTRGQQVTLSCSPISGHRSVSWYQQTPGQGLQFLFEYFSETQRNKGNFPGRFSGRQFSNSRSEMNVSTLELGDSALYLCASSSQASGPYEQYFGPGTRLTVT.